The subject of this entry is one T cell receptor beta chain. V lost 3 bases and J lost 6; bases outside the gene matches: 9. Germline V gives CDR1 SGHDN, CDR2 FVKESK. The CDR3 consists of 16 residues. Construction of TCR beta libraries relied on iRepertoire HTBI primers and on Arm-PCR targeting CDR3 regions. TCRdb re-called the multiplex PCR reads with MiXCR, one entry per CDR3 protein. The data show 360,000 or so distinct CDR3 sequences, about 17% seen once. The sample is drawn from a study of regulatory T cells in long-lasting Graves disease. Noted time point: newly diagnosed GD, antithyroid drugs for less than 3 months. Preparation of the TCR library used RNA extracted from PBMCs. The same sample was also studied in work on T cells in Graves' hyperthyroidism and ophthalmopathy.

The clonotype comes from a woman younger than 35 with Graves disease. J is TRBJ2-1 and V is TRBV14; 9 positions agree with TRBD2. Sample: peripheral blood mononuclear cells (PBMCs), taken at new diagnosis, from a patient treated with antithyroid drugs. CDR3 in DNA: TGTGCCAGCAGCCACTTAGGGACTAGCCCCACCAATGAGCAGTTCTTC. Protein: CASSHLGTSPTNEQFF.